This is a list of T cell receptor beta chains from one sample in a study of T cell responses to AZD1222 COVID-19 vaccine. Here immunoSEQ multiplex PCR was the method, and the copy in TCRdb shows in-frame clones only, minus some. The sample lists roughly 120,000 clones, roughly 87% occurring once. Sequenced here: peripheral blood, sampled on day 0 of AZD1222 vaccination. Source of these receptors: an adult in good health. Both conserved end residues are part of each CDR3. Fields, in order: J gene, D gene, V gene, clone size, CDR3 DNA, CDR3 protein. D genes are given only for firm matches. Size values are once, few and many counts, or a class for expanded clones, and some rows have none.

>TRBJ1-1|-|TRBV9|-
TGTGCCAGCAGCGTAGTCCCATCATGGACGCTGGAAGCTTTCTTT
CASSVVPSWTLEAFF
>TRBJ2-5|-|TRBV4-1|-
TGCGCCAGCAGCGAGTCCCCCGGGGCAGGTGAGACCCAGTACTTC
CASSESPGAGETQYF
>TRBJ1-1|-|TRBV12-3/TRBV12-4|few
TGTGCCAGCAGTTTTAAGGGGGATGGGGGAGCTTTCTTT
CASSFKGDGGAFF
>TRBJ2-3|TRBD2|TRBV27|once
TGTGCCAGCAGTTGGACTAGCGGGGGTACAGATACGCAGTATTTT
CASSWTSGGTDTQYF
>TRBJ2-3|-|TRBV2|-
TGTGCCAGCAGGACCAGCGGGCCCACAGATACGCAGTATTTT
CASRTSGPTDTQYF
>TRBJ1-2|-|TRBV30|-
TGTGCCTGGAGTGGGACGGGTAATAACTATGGCTACACCTTC
CAWSGTGNNYGYTF
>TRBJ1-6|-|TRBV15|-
TGTGCCACCAGCAGAGATGGGAACCAGTCACCCCTCCACTTT
CATSRDGNQSPLHF
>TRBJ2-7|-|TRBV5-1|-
TGCGCCAGCAGGGGGATACCCTCCTACGAGCAGTACTTC
CASRGIPSYEQYF
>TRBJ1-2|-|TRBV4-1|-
TGCGCCAGCAGCCAAGCGAGTTTCTATGGCTACACCTTC
CASSQASFYGYTF
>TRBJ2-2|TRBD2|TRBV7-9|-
TGTGCCAGCAGCTTAGTACGGACTAGCGGGTCCACCGGGGAGCTGTTTTTT
CASSLVRTSGSTGELFF
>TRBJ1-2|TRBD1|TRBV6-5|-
TGTGCCAGTTCAGGGGGAGGGTATGGCTACACCTTC
CASSGGGYGYTF
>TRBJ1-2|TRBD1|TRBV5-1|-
TGCGCCAGCAGCCCTACGAAGGGGACAGGGGCCATCGGCTACACCTTC
CASSPTKGTGAIGYTF
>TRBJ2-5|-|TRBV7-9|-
TGTGCCAGCAGCTTACGGCCTGTAGAGACCCAGTACTTC
CASSLRPVETQYF
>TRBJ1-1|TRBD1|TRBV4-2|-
TGTGCCAGCAGCCCCGGACAGGGGTACACTGAAGCTTTCTTT
CASSPGQGYTEAFF
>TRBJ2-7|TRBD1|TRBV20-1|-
TGCAGTGCTAGTCGGCAGGGGGCCCACGAGCAGTACTTC
CSASRQGAHEQYF
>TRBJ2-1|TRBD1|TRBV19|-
TGTGCCAGTTTTAACGGACAGGGGTGGATCAATGGGGATGAGCAGTTCTTC
CASFNGQGWINGDEQFF
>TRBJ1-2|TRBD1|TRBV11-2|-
TGTGCCAGCAGCCGAGACAGGGATTATGGCTACACCTTC
CASSRDRDYGYTF
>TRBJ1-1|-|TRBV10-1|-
TGCGCCAGCAGTGTGGGGAACACTGAAGCTTTCTTT
CASSVGNTEAFF
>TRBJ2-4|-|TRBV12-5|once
TGTGCTAGTGGTCCCCCCAGGGCACTAGCCAAAAACATTCAGTACTTC
CASGPPRALAKNIQYF
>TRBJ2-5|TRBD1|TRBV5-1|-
TGCGCCAGCAGCTTGGAGACAGGGAGAGAGACCCAGTACTTC
CASSLETGRETQYF
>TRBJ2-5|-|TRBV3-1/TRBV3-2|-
TGTGCCAGCAGCCAAGCAGGTCCCGCGGAGACCCAGTACTTC
CASSQAGPAETQYF
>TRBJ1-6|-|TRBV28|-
TGTGCCAGCAGTTTATTCGTAGGGCGGCCCCTCCACTTT
CASSLFVGRPLHF
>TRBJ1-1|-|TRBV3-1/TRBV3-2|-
TGTGCCAGCAGCCCAGAGGGTTTTAGCACTGAAGCTTTCTTT
CASSPEGFSTEAFF
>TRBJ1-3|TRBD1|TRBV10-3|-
TGTGCCATCAGTCGGGGACAGGGTGCCTCTGGAAACACCATATATTTT
CAISRGQGASGNTIYF
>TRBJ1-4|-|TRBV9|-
TGTGCCAGCAGCGTAGAGAGTAACACTAATGAAAAACTGTTTTTT
CASSVESNTNEKLFF
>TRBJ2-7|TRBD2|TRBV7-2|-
TGTGCCAGCAGCGCGAGGCGGGGGGGCCGAGACGAGCAGTACTTC
CASSARRGGRDEQYF
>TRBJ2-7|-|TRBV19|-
TGTGCCAGTAGCATAAGACAGGTTGGTTCCTACGAGCAGTACTTC
CASSIRQVGSYEQYF
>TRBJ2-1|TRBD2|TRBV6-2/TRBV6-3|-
TGTGCCAGCAGTTACTCGCGGTCTAGCGGGGGCCCTAGCTCCTACAATGAGCAGTTCTTC
CASSYSRSSGGPSSYNEQFF
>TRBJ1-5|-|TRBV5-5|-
TGTGCCAGCAGCCCTCGCCCAGAATATAGCAATCAGCCCCAGCATTTT
CASSPRPEYSNQPQHF